The clone carrying this T cell receptor (beta chain) was observed a single time. The antigen remains unidentified. A much more abundant neighbour one base away suggests this may be a read error. The V end lost 5 bases, the J end lost 7 bases, and 15 bases lay between the germline ends. Germline V gene data show CDR1 as SNHLY and CDR2 as FYNNEI. The CDR3 sequence is 14 residues long. This sample stems from a study of blood T cells in healthy people across ages. Study-wide results and limits: It was not possible, with unsorted PBMCs, to conclusively compare naive and antigen-experienced cells. Comparison with aged donors showed that long-lived donors had more naive CD4+ cells and higher diversity.

Primers used in a second PCR of roughly 6 to 12 cycles were a sample-barcoded 5' primer and a J-beta primer mix. TCRdb re-derived calls from the 5' RACE reads in MiXCR, one entry per CDR3 protein. The sample consists of hundreds of thousands of distinct CDR3 sequences, around 28% of them appearing once. The material sequenced was blood. The chain has TRBV2 and TRBJ1-5; D is unresolved. This receptor was taken from a woman of 80 years or more in good health. The CDR3 protein is CASSRTWLGQPQHF. CDR3 coding DNA: TGTGCCAGCAGTAGGACTTGGCTGGGGCAGCCCCAGCATTTT.